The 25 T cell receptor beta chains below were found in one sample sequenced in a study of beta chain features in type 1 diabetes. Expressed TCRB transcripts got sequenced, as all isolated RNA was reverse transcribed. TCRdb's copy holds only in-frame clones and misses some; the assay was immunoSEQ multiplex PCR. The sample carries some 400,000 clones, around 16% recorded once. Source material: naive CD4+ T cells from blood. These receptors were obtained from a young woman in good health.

The CDR3, as DNA: TGTGCCAGCAGTAGAGATGTTGCTTTCTTT. As protein: CASSRDVAFF. This sequence joins TRBV13 and TRBJ1-1; D is undetermined. The CDR3 covers 10 residues. The germline V gene encodes CDR1 PRHDT and CDR2 FYEKMQ (reference sequence). Trimming pared 6 bases from V and 11 bases from J, leaving 10 bases between. The entire variable domain, with the rest obtained from reference TRBV13 and TRBJ1-1, is as follows: AAGVIQSPRHLIKEKRETATLKCYPIPRHDTVYWYQQGPGQDPQFLISFYEKMQSDKGSIPDRFSAQQFSDYHSELNMSSLELGDSALYFCASSRDVAFFGQGTRLTVV.

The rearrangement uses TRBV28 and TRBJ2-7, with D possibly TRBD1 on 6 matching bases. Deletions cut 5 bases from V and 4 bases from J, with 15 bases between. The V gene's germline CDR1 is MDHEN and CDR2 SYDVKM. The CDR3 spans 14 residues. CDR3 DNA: TGTGCCAGCAGTGTCGCCGGGACACCTTACGAGCAGTACTTC. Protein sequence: CASSVAGTPYEQYF.

CDR3: CASSPPTGGVYEQYF. The CDR3, as DNA: TGTGCCAGCAGCCCCCCGACAGGGGGTGTGTACGAGCAGTACTTC. The chain links TRBV28 to TRBJ2-7; TRBD1 matches at 9 bases. Germline V gene data show CDR1 as MDHEN and CDR2 as SYDVKM. V shed 6 bases, J shed 4 bases, and the junction held 10 bases outside the gene matches. The CDR3 totals 15 residues.

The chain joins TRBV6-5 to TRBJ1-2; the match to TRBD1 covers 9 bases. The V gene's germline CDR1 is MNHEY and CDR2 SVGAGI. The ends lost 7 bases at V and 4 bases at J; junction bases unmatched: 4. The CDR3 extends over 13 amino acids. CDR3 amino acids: CASTRTGAYGYTF. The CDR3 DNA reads TGTGCCAGCACGAGGACAGGGGCCTATGGCTACACCTTC.

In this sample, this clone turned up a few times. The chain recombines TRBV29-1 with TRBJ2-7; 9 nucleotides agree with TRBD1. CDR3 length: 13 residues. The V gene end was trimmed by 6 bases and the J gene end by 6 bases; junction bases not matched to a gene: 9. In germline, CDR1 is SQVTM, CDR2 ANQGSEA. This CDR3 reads CSVQPGTGTEQYF. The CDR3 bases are TGCAGCGTACAACCCGGGACAGGGACCGAGCAGTACTTC.

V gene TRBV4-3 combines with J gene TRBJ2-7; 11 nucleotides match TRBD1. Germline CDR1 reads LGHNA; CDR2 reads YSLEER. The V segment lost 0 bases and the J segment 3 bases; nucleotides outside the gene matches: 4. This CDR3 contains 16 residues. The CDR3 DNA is TGCGCCAGCAGCCAAGATGAGGGGACAGGGGGCTACGAGCAGTACTTC. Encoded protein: CASSQDEGTGGYEQYF.

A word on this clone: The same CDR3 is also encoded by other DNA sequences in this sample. CDR3 in DNA: TGTGCCAGCAGCAGACAGGGAAACACTGAAGCTTTCTTT. It yields the protein CASSRQGNTEAFF. The rearrangement links TRBV6-6 to TRBJ1-1, with 7 bases fitting TRBD1. The CDR3 totals 13 residues. Germline V lookup: CDR1 MNHNY, CDR2 SVGAGI (reference sequence). After removal of 6 bases from V and 2 bases from J, the junction contained 3 bases not matched to a gene.

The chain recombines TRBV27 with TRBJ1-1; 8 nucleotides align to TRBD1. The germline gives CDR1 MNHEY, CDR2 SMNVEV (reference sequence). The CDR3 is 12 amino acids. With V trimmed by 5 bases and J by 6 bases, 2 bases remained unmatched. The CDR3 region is CASSPDRAEAFF. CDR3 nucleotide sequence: TGTGCCAGCAGTCCGGACAGGGCTGAAGCTTTCTTT.

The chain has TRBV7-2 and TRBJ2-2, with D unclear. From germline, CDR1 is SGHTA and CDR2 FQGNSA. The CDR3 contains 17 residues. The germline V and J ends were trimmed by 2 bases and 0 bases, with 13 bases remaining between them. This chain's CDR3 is CASSLFVGPTNTGELFF. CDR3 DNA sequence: TGTGCCAGCAGCTTATTCGTGGGCCCTACGAACACCGGGGAGCTGTTTTTT.

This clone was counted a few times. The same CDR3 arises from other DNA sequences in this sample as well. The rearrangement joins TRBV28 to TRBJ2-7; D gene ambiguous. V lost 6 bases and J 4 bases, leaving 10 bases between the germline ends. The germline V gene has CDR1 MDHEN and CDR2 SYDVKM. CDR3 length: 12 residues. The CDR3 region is CASSSVVYEQYF. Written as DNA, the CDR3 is TGTGCCAGCAGCTCGGTGGTGTACGAGCAGTACTTC.

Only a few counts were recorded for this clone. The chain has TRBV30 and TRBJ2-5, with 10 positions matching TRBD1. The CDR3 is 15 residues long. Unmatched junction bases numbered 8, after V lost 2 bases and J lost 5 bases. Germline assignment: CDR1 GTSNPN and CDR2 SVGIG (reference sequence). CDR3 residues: CAWSTGQGVRETQYF. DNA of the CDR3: TGTGCCTGGAGTACCGGACAGGGGGTGCGGGAGACCCAGTACTTC. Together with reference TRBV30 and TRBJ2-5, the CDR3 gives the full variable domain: SQTIHQWPATLVQPVGSPLSLECTVEGTSNPNLYWYRQAAGRGLQLLFYSVGIGQISSEVPQNLSASRPQDRQFILSSKKLLLSDSGFYLCAWSTGQGVRETQYFGPGTRLLVL.

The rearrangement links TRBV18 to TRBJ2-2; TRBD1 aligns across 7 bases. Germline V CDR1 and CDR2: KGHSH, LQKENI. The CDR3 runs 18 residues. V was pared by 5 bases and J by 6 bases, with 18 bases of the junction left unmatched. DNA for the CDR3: TGTGCCAGCTCATCAAAATCAACCCGGACAGGACTCCCCGGGGAGCTGTTTTTT. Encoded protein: CASSSKSTRTGLPGELFF.

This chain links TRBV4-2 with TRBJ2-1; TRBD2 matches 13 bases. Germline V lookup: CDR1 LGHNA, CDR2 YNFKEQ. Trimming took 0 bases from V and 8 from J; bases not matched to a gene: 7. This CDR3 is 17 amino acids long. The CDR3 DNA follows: TGTGCCAGCAGCCAAGATCAGACTAGCGGGAGGCGGTATGAGCAGTTCTTC. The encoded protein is CASSQDQTSGRRYEQFF.

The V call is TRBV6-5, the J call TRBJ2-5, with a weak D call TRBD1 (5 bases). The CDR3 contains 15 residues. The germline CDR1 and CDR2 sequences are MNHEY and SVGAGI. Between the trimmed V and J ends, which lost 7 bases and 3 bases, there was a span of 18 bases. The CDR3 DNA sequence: TGTGCCAGCAAGAGGTGGGCAGGGCAGGAAGAGACCCAGTACTTC. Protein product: CASKRWAGQEETQYF.

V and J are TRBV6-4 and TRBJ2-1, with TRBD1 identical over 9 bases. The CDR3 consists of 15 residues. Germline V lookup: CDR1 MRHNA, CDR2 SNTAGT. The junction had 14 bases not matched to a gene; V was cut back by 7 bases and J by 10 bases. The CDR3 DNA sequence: TGTGCCAGCAAATGGGGGACAGGGACGTCAGGGGAGCAGTTCTTC. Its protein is CASKWGTGTSGEQFF.

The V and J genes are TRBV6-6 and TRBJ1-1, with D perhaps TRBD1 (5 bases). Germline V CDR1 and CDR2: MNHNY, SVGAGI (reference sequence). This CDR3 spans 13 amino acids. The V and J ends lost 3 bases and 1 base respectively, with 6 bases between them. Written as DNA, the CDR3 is TGTGCCAGCAGTTATGGACAGAACACTGAAGCTTTCTTT. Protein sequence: CASSYGQNTEAFF.

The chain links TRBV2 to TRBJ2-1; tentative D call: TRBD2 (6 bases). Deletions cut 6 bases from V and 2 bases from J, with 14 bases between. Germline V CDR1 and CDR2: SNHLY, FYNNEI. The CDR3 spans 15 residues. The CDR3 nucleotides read TGTGCCAGCAGCGAAATAGCGGATACCTACAATGAGCAGTTCTTC. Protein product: CASSEIADTYNEQFF.

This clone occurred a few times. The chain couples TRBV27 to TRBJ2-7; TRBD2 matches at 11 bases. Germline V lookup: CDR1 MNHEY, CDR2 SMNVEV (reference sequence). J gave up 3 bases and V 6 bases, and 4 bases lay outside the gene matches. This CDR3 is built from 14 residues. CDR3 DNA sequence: TGTGCCAGCAGCACTAGCGGGAGTGACTACGAGCAGTACTTC. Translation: CASSTSGSDYEQYF.

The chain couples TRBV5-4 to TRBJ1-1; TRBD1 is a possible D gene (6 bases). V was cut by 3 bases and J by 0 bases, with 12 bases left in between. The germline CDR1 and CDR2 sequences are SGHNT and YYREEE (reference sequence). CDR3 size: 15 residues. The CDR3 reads CASSSGAVMNTEAFF. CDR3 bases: TGTGCCAGCAGCTCAGGGGCAGTGATGAACACTGAAGCTTTCTTT. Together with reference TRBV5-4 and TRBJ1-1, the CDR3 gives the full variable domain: ETGVTQSPTHLIKTRGQQVTLRCSSQSGHNTVSWYQQALGQGPQFIFQYYREEENGRGNFPPRFSGLQFPNYSSELNVNALELDDSALYLCASSSGAVMNTEAFFGQGTRLTVV.

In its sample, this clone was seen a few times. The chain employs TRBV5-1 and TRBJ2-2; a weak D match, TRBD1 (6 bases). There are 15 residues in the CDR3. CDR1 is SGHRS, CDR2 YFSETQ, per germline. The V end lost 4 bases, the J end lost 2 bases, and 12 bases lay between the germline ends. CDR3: CASSPDSDNTGELFF. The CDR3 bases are TGCGCCAGCAGCCCGGACAGCGACAACACCGGGGAGCTGTTTTTT.

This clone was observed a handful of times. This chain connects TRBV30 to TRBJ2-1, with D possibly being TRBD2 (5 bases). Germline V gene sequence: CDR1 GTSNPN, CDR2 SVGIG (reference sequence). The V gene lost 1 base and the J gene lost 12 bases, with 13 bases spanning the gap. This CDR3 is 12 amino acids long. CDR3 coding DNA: TGTGCCTGGAGTGCCCTAGCCCCTGGGCAGTTCTTC. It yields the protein CAWSALAPGQFF.

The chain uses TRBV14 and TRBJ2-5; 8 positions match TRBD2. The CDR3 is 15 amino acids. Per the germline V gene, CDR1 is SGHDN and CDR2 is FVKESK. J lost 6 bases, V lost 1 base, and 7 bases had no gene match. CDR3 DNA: TGTGCCAGCAGCCAAGGGCTAGCGGGTTTGAAGACCCAGTACTTC. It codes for CASSQGLAGLKTQYF.

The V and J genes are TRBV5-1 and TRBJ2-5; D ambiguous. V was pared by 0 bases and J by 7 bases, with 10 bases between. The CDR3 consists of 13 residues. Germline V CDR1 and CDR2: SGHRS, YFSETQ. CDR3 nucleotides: TGCGCCAGCAGCTTGGGTGGTATCGGGACCCAGTACTTC. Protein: CASSLGGIGTQYF.

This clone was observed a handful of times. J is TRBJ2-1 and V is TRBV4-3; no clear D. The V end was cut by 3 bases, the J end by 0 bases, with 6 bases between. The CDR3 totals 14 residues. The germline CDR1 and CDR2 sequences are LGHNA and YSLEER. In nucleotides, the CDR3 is TGCGCCAGCAGCCATAGAGACTCCTACAATGAGCAGTTCTTC. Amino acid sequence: CASSHRDSYNEQFF.

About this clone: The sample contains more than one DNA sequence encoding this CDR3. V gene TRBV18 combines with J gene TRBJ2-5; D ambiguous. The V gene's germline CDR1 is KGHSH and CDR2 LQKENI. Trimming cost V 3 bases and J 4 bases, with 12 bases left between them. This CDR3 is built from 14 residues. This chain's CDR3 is CASSPPSGRETQYF. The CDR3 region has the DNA TGTGCCAGCTCACCTCCTAGTGGTCGAGAGACCCAGTACTTC.